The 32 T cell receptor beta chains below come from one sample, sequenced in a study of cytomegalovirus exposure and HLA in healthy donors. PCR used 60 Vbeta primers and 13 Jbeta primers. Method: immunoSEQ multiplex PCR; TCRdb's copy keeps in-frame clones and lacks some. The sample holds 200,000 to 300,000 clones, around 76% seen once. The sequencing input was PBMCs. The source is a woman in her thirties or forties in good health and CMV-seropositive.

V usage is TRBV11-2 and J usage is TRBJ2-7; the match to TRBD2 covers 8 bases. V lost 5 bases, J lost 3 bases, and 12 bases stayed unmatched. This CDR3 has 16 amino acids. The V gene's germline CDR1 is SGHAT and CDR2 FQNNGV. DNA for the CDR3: TGTGCCAGCAGCGTTAGATCGGGACTAGGAGACTACGAGCAGTACTTC. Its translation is CASSVRSGLGDYEQYF.

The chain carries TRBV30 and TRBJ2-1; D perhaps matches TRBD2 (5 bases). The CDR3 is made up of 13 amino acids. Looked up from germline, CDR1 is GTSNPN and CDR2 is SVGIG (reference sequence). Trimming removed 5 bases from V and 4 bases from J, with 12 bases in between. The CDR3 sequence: CAWGKDSYNEQFF. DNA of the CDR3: TGTGCCTGGGGAAAGGACTCATACAATGAGCAGTTCTTC.

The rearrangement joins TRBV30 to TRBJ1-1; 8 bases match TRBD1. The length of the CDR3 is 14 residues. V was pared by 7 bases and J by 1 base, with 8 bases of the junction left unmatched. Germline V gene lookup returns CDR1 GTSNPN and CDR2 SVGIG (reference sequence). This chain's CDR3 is CASRQGTWNTEAFF. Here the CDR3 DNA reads TGTGCCTCGCGACAGGGGACCTGGAACACTGAAGCTTTCTTT.

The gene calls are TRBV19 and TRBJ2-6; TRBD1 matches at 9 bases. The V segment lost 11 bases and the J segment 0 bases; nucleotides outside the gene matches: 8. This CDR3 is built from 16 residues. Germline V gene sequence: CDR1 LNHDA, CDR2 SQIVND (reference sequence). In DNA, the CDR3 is TGTGCCGCTTTAGGACAGGGGACCTCTGGGGCCAACGTCCTGACTTTC. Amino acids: CAALGQGTSGANVLTF. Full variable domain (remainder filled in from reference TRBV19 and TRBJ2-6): DGGITQSPKYLFRKEGQNVTLSCEQNLNHDAMYWYRQDPGQGLRLIYYSQIVNDFQKGDIAEGYSVSREKKESFPLTVTSAQKNPTAFYLCAALGQGTSGANVLTFGAGSRLTVL.

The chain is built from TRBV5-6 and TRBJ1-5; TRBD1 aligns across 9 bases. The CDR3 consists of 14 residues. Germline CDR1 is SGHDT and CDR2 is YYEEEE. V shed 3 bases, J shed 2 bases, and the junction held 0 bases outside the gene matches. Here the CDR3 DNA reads TGTGCCAGCAGCTGGACAGGGGGCAATCAGCCCCAGCATTTT. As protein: CASSWTGGNQPQHF.

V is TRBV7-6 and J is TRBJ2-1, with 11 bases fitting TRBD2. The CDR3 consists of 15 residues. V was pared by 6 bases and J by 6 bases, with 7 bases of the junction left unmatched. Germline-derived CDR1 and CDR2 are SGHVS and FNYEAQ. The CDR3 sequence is CASSSDSGGANEQFF. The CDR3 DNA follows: TGTGCCAGCAGTTCGGATAGCGGGGGGGCCAATGAGCAGTTCTTC.

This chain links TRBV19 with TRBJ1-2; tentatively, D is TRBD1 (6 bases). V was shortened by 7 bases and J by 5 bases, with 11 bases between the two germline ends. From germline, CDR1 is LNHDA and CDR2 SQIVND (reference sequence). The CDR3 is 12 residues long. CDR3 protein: CASTIGGYGYTF. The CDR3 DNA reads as TGTGCCAGTACCATAGGGGGTTATGGCTACACCTTC.

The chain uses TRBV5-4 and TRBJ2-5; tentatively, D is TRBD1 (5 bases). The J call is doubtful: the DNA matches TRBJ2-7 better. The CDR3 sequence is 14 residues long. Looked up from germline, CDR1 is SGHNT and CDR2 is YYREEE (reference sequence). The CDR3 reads CASSFGDRGYEQYF. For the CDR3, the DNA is TGTGCCAGCAGCTTTGGCGACAGAGGCTACGAGCAGTACTTC.

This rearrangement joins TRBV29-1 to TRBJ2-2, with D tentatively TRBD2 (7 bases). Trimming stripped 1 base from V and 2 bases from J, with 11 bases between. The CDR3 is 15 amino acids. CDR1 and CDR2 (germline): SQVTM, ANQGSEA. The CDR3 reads CSVEGGGHNTGELFF. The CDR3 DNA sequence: TGCAGCGTTGAAGGCGGGGGCCATAACACCGGGGAGCTGTTTTTT.

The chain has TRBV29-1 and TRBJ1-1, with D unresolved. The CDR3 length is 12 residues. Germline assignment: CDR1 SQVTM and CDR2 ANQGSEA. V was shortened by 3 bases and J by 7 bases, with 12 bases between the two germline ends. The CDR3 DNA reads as TGCAGCGTTGACGACCCTTCGGGTGAAGCTTTCTTT. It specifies CSVDDPSGEAFF.

The DNA of the CDR3 is TGTGCCAGCAGCTTAACGGGTCCCCCGCCGGCAGATACGCAGTATTTT. Its translation is CASSLTGPPPADTQYF. V usage is TRBV13 and J usage is TRBJ2-3; unclear D gene. The length of the CDR3 is 16 residues. Germline CDR1 reads PRHDT; CDR2 reads FYEKMQ (reference sequence). Trimming took off 2 bases at V and 4 bases at J, with 16 bases between the two ends.

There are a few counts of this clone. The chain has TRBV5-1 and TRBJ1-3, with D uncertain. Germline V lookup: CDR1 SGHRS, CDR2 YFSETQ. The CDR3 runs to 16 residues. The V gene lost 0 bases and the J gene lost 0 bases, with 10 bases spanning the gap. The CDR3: CASSLDLVSSGNTIYF. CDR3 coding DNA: TGCGCCAGCAGCTTGGATCTGGTGAGCTCTGGAAACACCATATATTTT.

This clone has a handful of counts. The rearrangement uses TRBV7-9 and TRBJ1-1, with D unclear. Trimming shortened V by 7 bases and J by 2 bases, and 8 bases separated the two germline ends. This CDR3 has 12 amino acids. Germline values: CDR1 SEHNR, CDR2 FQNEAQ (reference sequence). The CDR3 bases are TGTGCCAGCAACCCAGTAAACACTGAAGCTTTCTTT. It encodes CASNPVNTEAFF.

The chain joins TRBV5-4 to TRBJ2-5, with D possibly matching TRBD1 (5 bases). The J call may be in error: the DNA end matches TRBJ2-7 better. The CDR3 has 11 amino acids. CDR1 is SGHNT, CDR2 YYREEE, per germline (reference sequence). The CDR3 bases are TGTGCCAGCAGCTCAGGGTTCGAGCAGTACTTC. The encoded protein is CASSSGFEQYF.

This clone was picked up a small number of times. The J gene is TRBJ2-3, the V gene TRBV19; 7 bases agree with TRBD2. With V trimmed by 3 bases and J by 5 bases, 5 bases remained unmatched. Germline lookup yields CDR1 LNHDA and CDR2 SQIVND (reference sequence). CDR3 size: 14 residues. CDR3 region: CASSMWLAEDTQYF. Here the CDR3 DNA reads TGTGCCAGTAGTATGTGGCTAGCGGAAGATACGCAGTATTTT.

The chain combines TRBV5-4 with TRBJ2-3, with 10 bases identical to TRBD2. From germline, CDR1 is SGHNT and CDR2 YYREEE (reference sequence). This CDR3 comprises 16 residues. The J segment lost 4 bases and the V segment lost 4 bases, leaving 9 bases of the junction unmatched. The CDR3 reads CASSPPSGRAADTQYF. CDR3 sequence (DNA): TGTGCCAGCAGCCCCCCTAGCGGGAGAGCGGCAGATACGCAGTATTTT. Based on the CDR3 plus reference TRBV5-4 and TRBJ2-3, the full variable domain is ETGVTQSPTHLIKTRGQQVTLRCSSQSGHNTVSWYQQALGQGPQFIFQYYREEENGRGNFPPRFSGLQFPNYSSELNVNALELDDSALYLCASSPPSGRAADTQYFGPGTRLTVL.

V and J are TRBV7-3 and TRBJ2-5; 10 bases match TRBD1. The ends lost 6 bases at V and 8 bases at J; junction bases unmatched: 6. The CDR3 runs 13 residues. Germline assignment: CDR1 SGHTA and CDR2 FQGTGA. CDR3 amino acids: CASSSRTGGTQYF. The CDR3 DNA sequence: TGTGCCAGCAGTTCAAGGACAGGGGGTACCCAGTACTTC.

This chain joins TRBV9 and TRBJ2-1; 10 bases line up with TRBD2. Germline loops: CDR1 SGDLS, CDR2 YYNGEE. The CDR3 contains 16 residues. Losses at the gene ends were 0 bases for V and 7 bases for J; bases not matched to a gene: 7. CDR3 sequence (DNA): TGTGCCAGCAGCGTAGGAGCGGGAGGGCCGGGGAATGAGCAGTTCTTC. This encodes CASSVGAGGPGNEQFF.

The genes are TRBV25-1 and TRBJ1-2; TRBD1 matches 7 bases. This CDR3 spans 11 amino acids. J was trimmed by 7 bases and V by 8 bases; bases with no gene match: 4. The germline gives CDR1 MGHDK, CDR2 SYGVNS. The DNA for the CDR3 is TGTGCCAGCTCGGACAGGACTGGCTACACCTTC. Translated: CASSDRTGYTF.

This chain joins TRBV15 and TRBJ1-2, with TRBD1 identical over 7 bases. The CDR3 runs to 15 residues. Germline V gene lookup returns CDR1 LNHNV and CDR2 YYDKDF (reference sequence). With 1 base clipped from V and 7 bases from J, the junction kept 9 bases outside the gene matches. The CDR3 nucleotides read TGTGCCACCAGCAGAGGACAGGGACCCTCGGGTGGCTACACCTTC. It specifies CATSRGQGPSGGYTF. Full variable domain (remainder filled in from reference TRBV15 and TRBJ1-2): DAMVIQNPRYQVTQFGKPVTLSCSQTLNHNVMYWYQQKSSQAPKLLFHYYDKDFNNEADTPDNFQSRRPNTSFCFLDIRSPGLGDTAMYLCATSRGQGPSGGYTFGSGTRLTVV.

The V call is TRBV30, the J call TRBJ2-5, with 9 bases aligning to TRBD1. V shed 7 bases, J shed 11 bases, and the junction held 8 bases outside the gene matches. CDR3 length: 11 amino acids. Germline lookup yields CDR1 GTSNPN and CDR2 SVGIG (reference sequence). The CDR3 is CASGTGLEQYF. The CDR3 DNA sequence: TGTGCCTCCGGGACAGGGCTTGAGCAGTACTTC.

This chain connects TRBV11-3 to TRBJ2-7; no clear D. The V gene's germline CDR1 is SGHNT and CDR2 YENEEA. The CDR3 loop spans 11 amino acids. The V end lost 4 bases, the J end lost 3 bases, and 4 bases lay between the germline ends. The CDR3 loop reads CASSSYYEQYF. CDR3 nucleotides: TGTGCCAGCAGCTCTTACTACGAGCAGTACTTC.

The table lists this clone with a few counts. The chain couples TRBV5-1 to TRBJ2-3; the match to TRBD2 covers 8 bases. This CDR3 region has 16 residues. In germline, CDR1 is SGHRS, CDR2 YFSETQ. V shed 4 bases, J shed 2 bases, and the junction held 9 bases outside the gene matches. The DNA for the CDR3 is TGCGCCAGCAGCCTTACTCTAGCGGGTTCCACAGATACGCAGTATTTT. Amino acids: CASSLTLAGSTDTQYF.

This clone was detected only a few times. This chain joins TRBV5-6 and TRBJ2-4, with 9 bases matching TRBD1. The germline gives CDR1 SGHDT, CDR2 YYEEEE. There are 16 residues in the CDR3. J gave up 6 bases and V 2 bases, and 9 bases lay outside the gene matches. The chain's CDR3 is CASSFVGTGNLNIQYF. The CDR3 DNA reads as TGTGCCAGCAGCTTTGTCGGGACAGGGAACCTAAACATTCAGTACTTC.

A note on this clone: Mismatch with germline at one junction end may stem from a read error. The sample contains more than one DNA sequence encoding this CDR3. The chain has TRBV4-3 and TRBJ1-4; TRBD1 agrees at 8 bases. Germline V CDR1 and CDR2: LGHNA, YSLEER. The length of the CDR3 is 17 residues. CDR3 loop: CASSQDFGQGLYEKLFF. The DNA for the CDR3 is TGCGCCAGCAGCCAAGATTTCGGACAGGGCTTGTACGAAAAGCTGTTTTTT.

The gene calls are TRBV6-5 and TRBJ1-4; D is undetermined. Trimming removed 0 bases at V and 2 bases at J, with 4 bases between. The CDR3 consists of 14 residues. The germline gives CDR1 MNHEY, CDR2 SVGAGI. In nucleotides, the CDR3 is TGTGCCAGCAGTTACTCGCGGACTAATGAAAAACTGTTTTTT. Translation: CASSYSRTNEKLFF.

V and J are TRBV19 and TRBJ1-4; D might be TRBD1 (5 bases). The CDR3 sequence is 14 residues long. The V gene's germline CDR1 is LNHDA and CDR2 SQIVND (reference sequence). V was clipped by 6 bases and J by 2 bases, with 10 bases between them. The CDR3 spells CASRPRVTNEKLFF. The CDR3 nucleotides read TGTGCCAGTAGGCCCAGGGTTACTAATGAAAAACTGTTTTTT.

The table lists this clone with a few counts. The CDR3 protein is CASFFGTGSGNTIYF. The CDR3 DNA sequence: TGTGCCAGTTTCTTCGGGACAGGATCAGGAAACACCATATATTTT. V usage is TRBV19 and J usage is TRBJ1-3; 8 bases line up with TRBD1. The CDR3 length is 15 residues. CDR1 is LNHDA, CDR2 SQIVND, per germline (reference sequence). Trimming cost V 8 bases and J 4 bases; bases outside gene matches: 10.

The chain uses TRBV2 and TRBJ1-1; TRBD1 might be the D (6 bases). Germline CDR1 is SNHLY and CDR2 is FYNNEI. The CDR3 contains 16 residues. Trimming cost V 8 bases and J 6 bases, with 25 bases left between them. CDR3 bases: TGTGCCAGCTTACCGAGGGGGTCCTCAGCGTCGGCTGAAGCTTTCTTT. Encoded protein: CASLPRGSSASAEAFF.

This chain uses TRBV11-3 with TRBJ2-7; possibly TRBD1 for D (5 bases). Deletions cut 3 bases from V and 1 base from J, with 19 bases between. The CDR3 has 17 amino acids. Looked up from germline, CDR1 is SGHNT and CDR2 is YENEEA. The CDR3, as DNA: TGTGCCAGCAGCTTTTCAACGACAGCCATAATTTCCTACGAGCAGTACTTC. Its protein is CASSFSTTAIISYEQYF.

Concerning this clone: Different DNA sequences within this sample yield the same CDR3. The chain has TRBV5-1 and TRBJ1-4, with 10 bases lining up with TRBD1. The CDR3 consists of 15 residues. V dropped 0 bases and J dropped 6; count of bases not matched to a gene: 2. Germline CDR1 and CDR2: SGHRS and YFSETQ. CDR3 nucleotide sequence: TGCGCCAGCAGCTTGGAGGGACAGGGGTATGAAAAACTGTTTTTT. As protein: CASSLEGQGYEKLFF.

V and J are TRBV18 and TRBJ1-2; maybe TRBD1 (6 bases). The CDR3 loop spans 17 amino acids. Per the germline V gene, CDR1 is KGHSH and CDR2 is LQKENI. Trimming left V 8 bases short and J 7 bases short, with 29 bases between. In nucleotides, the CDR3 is TGTGCCAGCGCTTCCGGGACAACTAACCGAAGAAGTGGTGGCTACACCTTC. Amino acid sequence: CASASGTTNRRSGGYTF.